The clone carrying this T cell receptor beta chain has a handful of counts. What it recognizes is unknown. This entry belongs to a study of T cells after yellow fever vaccination. Study-wide context: SMART-Seq v4 Ultra Low Input handled preparation of low-cell-number fractions.

By 5'RACE template switching, TCR cDNA was produced, with a universal primer site and UMIs added in the process. MiXCR, applied by TCRdb to the 5' RACE reads, yields one record per CDR3 protein. The profile shows hundreds of thousands of distinct CDR3 sequences, about 12% of them singletons. Whole-study findings and limits: Repertoires sorted by FACS could include abundant clonotypes that are contaminants from the bulk population.

There are 16 residues in the CDR3. Germline V gene data show CDR1 as DFQATT and CDR2 as SNEGSKA (reference sequence). V was clipped by 3 bases and J by 0 bases, with 18 bases between them. Sample: PBMCs, taken on the day of the yellow fever booster vaccination. The clonotype comes from a young man who received the YFV17D yellow fever vaccine. The rearrangement joins TRBV20-1 to TRBJ2-7; either TRBD1 or TRBD2 may supply D (5 bases each). The CDR3 is CSASPSPGRSSYEQYF. The CDR3 DNA reads TGCAGTGCTAGTCCCTCGCCGGGACGGAGCTCCTACGAGCAGTACTTC.